The clone carrying this TCR beta chain was detected only a few times. The antigen is not known. Germline V lookup: CDR1 SGHTA, CDR2 FQGTGA. V trimming: 3 bases; J trimming: 5 bases; junction bases outside the gene matches: 4. This CDR3 region has 15 residues. The data were taken from a study of beta chain features in type 1 diabetes. Study overall: Over all samples combined, some 110 million sorted cells were examined. General observations from the study: PCR might show a preference for shorter templates, equally across patients and controls.

Every bit of the isolated RNA underwent reverse transcription, so sequencing read expressed TCRB transcripts. TCRdb's copy holds only in-frame clones and misses some; the assay was immunoSEQ multiplex PCR. The sample lists 350,000 to 450,000 clones; about 14% were seen once. The single heparinised draw taken from each donor contained approximately 120 mL of blood on average. The receptor comes from a man in his thirties or forties in good health. The chain uses TRBV7-3 and TRBJ2-1; 10 nucleotides line up with TRBD1. Source material: naive CD4+ T cells from blood. Here the CDR3 reads CASSFGDRGHNEQFF. The CDR3 coding sequence is TGTGCCAGCAGCTTTGGGGACAGGGGCCACAATGAGCAGTTCTTC.